Listed here are 10 T cell receptor beta chains from one sample, sequenced in a study of tumor-infiltrating lymphocytes in primary liver carcinoma. For each extraction, RNA and DNA were obtained together from 20-30 mg of unsorted bulk tissue. TCR beta cDNA was reverse-transcribed from roughly 0.45 ug of total RNA. The reaction used a constant-region primer and ProtoScript II reverse transcriptase. A slightly modified ARM-PCR protocol with three nested multiplex PCR rounds produced these TCR beta libraries. Two initial PCR rounds of approximately 10 cycles each paired TRBV1-TRBV30 forward primers with a C-beta reverse primer. Each CDR3 protein gets one entry after TCRdb re-called the multiplex PCR reads with MiXCR. The sample lists some 38,000 distinct CDR3 sequences; less than 85% were seen once. Sequencing was done on a sample of liver tumor tissue from sampling region 4. Subset: tumor region T4, right-lateral pole. The receptors shown here come from a man aged 40-49 years with primary liver carcinoma and hepatitis B virus infection.

About this clonotype: A junction end diverges from the germline sequence, so it may reflect a read error. The rearrangement uses TRBV6-2 or TRBV6-3 and TRBJ2-7, with D unclear. The CDR3 consists of 13 residues. Germline CDR1 reads MNHEY; CDR2 reads SVGEGT. CDR3 residues: CPSSLGTTYEQYF. CDR3 nucleotides: TGTCCCAGCAGTTTGGGCACTACCTACGAGCAGTACTTC.

To note about this clonotype: Germline is not matched at one junction end, which may reflect a read error. V usage is TRBV30 and J usage is TRBJ2-7; 13 nucleotides agree with TRBD2. This CDR3 has 15 amino acids. The V gene's germline CDR1 is GTSNPN and CDR2 SVGIG (reference sequence). CDR3 region: CARSPGLAGVSEQYF. CDR3 bases: TGTGCCCGGAGTCCAGGACTAGCGGGAGTTTCTGAGCAGTACTTC.

Turning to this clonotype: An end of the junction does not agree with germline; a read error may underlie this. The chain links TRBV11-1 to TRBJ2-3; D gene ambiguous. CDR1 SGHAT and CDR2 FQDESV come from the germline V gene (reference sequence). The CDR3 contains 13 residues. The CDR3 nucleotides read TGTACCAGCAACTCGATCCGAACAGATACGCGGTATTTT. Its translation is CTSNSIRTDTRYF.

The V call is TRBV12-3 or TRBV12-4, the J call TRBJ2-5; the match to TRBD2 covers 10 bases. The CDR3 totals 13 residues. Losses at the gene ends were 9 bases for V and 5 bases for J; bases not matched to a gene: 6. CDR3 nucleotide sequence: TGTGCCAGTCCGCTAGCGGGAGCGGAGACCCAGTACTTC. This translates into CASPLAGAETQYF.

This chain connects TRBV7-2 to TRBJ2-2, with D maybe TRBD2 (5 bases). The germline V gene encodes CDR1 SGHTA and CDR2 FQGNSA. V was pared by 1 base and J by 5 bases, with 8 bases between. This CDR3 has 14 amino acids. For the CDR3, the DNA is TGTGCCAGCAGCTTAGATCCGGGAACCGGGGAGCTGTTTTTT. Amino acids: CASSLDPGTGELFF. The full variable domain, with the rest looked up from reference TRBV7-2 and TRBJ2-2, is GAGVSQSPSNKVTEKGKDVELRCDPISGHTALYWYRQSLGQGLEFLIYFQGNSAPDKSGLPSDRFSAERTGGSVSTLTIQRTQQEDSAVYLCASSLDPGTGELFFGEGSRLTVL.

The chain employs TRBV7-6 and TRBJ2-3; TRBD2 aligns across 7 bases. J gave up 0 bases and V 1 base, and 13 bases lay outside the gene matches. The CDR3 totals 19 residues. The germline CDR1 and CDR2 sequences are SGHVS and FNYEAQ. The CDR3 nucleotides read TGTGCCAGCAGCTTAGGCTTGGCGGGAGAGGTTGTTAGCACAGATACGCAGTATTTT. It yields the protein CASSLGLAGEVVSTDTQYF.

Remarks on this clonotype: The CDR3 ends on some other residue instead of the conserved phenylalanine or tryptophan, so this is likely a read error. Because the CDR3's place on the DNA is in doubt, the DNA is left out and the CDR3 is given as listed by TCRdb. This chain joins TRBV6-5 and TRBJ2-7; the tabulated D call, TRBD1, remains unverified against the DNA. From germline, CDR1 is MNHEY and CDR2 SVGAGI. The CDR3 adds up to 14 amino acids, both ends counted. The CDR3 protein is CASVQWGTAHEQYL.

The V call is TRBV28, the J call TRBJ1-1; the match to TRBD1 covers 8 bases. The trim removed 2 bases at V and 3 bases at J, leaving 8 bases unmatched. CDR3 size: 16 residues. The V gene's germline CDR1 is MDHEN and CDR2 SYDVKM. CDR3 residues: CASSLPNGQGHTEAFF. In DNA, the CDR3 is TGTGCCAGCAGTTTACCAAATGGACAGGGACACACTGAAGCTTTCTTT.

This clonotype ranks as medium-sized (0.01 to 0.1%). CDR3 sequence: CASSYRTGNEQFF. CDR3 nucleotide sequence: TGTGCCAGCAGCTACCGAACGGGCAATGAGCAGTTCTTC. The chain combines TRBV5-5 with TRBJ2-1; D is ambiguous. CDR3 length: 13 amino acids. From germline, CDR1 is SGHKS and CDR2 YYEKEE (reference sequence). Trimming removed 3 bases from V and 6 bases from J, with 10 bases in between.

Concerning this clonotype itself: Compared with germline, one end of the junction differs, possibly owing to a read error. The V and J genes are TRBV11-1 and TRBJ2-7; D gene unclear. The CDR3 is 13 residues long. Looked up from germline, CDR1 is SGHAT and CDR2 is FQDESV (reference sequence). The CDR3: CASIGKRSYEQCF. DNA of the CDR3: TGTGCCAGCATTGGGAAGCGATCCTACGAGCAGTGCTTC.